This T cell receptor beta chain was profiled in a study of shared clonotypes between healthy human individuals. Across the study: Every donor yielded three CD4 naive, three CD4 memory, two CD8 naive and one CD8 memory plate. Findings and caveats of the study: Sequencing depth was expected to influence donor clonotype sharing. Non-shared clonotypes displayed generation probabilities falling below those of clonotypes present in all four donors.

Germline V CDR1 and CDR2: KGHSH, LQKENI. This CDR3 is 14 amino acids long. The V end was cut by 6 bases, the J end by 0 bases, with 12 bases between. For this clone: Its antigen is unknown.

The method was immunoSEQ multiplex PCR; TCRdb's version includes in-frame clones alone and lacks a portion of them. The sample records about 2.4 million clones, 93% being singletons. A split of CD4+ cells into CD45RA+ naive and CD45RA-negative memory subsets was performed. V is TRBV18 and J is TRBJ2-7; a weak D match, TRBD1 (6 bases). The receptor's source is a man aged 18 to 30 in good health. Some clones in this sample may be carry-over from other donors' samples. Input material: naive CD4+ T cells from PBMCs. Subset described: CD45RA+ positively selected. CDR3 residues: CASSLRDNSYEQYF. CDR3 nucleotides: TGTGCCAGCTCCCTCCGGGACAACTCCTACGAGCAGTACTTC. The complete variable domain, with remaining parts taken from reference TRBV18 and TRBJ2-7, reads NAGVMQNPRHLVRRRGQEARLRCSPMKGHSHVYWYRQLPEEGLKFMVYLQKENIIDESGMPKERFSAEFPKEGPSILRIQQVVRGDSAAYFCASSLRDNSYEQYFGPGTRLTVT.